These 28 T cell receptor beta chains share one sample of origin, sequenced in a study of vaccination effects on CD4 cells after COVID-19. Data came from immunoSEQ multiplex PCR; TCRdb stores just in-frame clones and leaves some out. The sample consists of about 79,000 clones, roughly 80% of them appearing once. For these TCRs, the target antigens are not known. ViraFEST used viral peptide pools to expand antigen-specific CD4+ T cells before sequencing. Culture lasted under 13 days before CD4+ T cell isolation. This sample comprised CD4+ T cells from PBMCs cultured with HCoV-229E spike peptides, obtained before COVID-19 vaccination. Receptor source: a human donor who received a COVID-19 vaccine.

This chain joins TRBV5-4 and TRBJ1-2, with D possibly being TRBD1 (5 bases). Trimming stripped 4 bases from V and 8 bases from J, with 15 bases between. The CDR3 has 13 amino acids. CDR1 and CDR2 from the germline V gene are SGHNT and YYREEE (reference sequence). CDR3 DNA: TGTGCCAGCAGCCGACAGTTACCGGAGGGCTACACCTTC. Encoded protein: CASSRQLPEGYTF.

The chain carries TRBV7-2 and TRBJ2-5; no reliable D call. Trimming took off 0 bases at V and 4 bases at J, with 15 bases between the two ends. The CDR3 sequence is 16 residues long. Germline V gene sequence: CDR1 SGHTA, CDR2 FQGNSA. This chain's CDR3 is CASSLAVGVVGETQYF. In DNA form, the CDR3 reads TGTGCCAGCAGCTTAGCAGTTGGGGTTGTGGGAGAGACCCAGTACTTC.

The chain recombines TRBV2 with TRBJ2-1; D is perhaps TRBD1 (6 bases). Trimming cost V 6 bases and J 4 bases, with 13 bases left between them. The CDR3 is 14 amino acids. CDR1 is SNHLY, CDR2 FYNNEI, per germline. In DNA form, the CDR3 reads TGTGCCAGCAGCGCAGGGGTGCGGTACAATGAGCAGTTCTTC. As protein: CASSAGVRYNEQFF.

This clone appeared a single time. The CDR3 DNA reads TGTGCCAGCAGACTTCTCAGGGAGGCTAACTATGGCTACACCTTC. This codes for CASRLLREANYGYTF. This chain connects TRBV6-5 to TRBJ1-2, with D maybe TRBD1 (5 bases). Germline loops: CDR1 MNHEY, CDR2 SVGAGI. The CDR3 spans 15 residues. Trimming cost V 6 bases and J 0 bases, with 14 bases left between them.

The CDR3 DNA reads as TGTGCCAGACCGACTTTTCCTTGGCTCAAGTGGATTAGAATGAACACTGAAGCTTTCTTT. This encodes CARPTFPWLKWIRMNTEAFF. V is TRBV21-1 and J is TRBJ1-1. TRBV21-1 is annotated as a pseudogene. There are 20 residues in the CDR3.

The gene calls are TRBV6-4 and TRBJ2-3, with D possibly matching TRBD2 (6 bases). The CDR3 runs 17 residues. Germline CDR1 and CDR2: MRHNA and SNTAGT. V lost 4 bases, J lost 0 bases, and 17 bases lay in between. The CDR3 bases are TGTGCCAGCAGTGCCGTCCCCGGGGGTCCTAGCACAGATACGCAGTATTTT. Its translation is CASSAVPGGPSTDTQYF.

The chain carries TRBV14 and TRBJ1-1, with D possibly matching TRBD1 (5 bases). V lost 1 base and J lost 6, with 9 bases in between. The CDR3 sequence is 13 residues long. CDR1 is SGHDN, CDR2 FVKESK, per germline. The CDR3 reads CASSQGGGAEAFF. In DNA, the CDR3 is TGTGCCAGCAGCCAAGGTGGAGGGGCTGAAGCTTTCTTT.

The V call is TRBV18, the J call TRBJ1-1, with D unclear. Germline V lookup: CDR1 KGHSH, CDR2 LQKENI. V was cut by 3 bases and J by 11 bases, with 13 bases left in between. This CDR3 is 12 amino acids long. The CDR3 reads CASSPRNAGAFF. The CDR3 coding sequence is TGTGCCAGCTCACCCAGGAACGCGGGGGCTTTCTTT.

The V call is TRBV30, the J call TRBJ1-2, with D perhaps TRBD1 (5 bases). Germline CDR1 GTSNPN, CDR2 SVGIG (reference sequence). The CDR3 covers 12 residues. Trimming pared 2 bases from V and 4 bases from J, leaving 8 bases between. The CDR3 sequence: CAWSRGPYGYTF. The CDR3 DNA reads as TGTGCCTGGAGTAGGGGTCCCTATGGCTACACCTTC.

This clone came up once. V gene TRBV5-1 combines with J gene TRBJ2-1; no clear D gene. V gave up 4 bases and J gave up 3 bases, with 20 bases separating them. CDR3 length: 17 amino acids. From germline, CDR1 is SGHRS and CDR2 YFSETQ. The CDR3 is CASSLPPADLFYNEQFF. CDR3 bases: TGCGCCAGCAGCCTGCCCCCCGCAGACCTATTCTACAATGAGCAGTTCTTC.

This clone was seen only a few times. DNA for the CDR3: TGTGCCACCAGTGACCCGGGGAGGGGGGAGACCCAGTACTTC. This gives the protein CATSDPGRGETQYF. J is TRBJ2-5 and V is TRBV24-1; D is perhaps TRBD2 (7 bases). Germline assignment: CDR1 KGHDR and CDR2 SFDVKD. Trimming took off 4 bases at V and 5 bases at J, with 13 bases between the two ends. This CDR3 region has 14 residues.

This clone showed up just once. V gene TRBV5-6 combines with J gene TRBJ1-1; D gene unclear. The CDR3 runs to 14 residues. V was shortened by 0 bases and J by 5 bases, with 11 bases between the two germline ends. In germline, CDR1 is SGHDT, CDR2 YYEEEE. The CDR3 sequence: CASSLAWSQTEAFF. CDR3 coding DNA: TGTGCCAGCAGCTTGGCCTGGTCGCAGACTGAAGCTTTCTTT.

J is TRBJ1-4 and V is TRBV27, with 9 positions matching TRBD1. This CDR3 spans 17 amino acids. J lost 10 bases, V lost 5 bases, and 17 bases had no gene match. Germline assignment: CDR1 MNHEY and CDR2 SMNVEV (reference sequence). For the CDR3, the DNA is TGTGCCAGCAGTCCAGGGACAGGGAGTCGGATCGGGCGAAAACTGTTTTTT. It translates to CASSPGTGSRIGRKLFF. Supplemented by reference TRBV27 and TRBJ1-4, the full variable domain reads EAQVTQNPRYLITVTGKKLTVTCSQNMNHEYMSWYRQDPGLGLRQIYYSMNVEVTDKGDVPEGYKVSRKEKRNFPLILESPSPNQTSLYFCASSPGTGSRIGRKLFFGSGTQLSVL.

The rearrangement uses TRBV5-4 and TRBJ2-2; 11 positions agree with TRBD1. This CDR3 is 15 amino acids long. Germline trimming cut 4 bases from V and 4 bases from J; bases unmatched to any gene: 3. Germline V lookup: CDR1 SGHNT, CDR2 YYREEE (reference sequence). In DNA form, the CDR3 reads TGTGCCAGCAGCACGGGACAGGGGGTCACCGGGGAGCTGTTTTTT. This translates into CASSTGQGVTGELFF.

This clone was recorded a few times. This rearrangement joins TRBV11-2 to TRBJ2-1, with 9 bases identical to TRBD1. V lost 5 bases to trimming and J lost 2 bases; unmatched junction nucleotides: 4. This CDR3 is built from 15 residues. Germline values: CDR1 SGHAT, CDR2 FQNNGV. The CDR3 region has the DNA TGTGCCAGCAGCCCCGGACAGGGGCCCTACAATGAGCAGTTCTTC. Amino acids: CASSPGQGPYNEQFF.

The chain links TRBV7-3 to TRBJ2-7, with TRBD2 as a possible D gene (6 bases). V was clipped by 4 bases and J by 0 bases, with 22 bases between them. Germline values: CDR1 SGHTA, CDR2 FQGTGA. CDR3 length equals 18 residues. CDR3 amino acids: CASSSPERARPSSYEQYV. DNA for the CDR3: TGTGCCAGCAGCTCCCCAGAGCGGGCTCGACCCAGCTCCTACGAGCAGTACGTC.

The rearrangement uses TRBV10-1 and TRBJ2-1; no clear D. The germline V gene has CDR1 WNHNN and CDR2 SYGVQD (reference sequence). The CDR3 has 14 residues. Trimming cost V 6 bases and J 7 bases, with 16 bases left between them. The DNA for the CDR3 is TGCGCCAGCAGCCGAGAGATACCGCCTAATGAGCAGTTCTTC. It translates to CASSREIPPNEQFF.

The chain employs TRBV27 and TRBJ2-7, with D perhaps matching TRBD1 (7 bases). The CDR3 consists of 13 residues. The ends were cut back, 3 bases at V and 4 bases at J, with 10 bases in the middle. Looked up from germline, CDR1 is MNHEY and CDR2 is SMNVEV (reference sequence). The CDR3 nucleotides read TGTGCCAGCAGTTTGCAGGGGGGTTACGAGCAGTACGTC. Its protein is CASSLQGGYEQYV.

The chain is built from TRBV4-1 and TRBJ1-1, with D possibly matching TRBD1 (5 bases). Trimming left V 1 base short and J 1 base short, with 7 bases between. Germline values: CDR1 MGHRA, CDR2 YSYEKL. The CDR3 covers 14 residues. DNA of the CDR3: TGCGCCAGCAGCCAAGCGACAGAGAACACTGAAGCTTTCTTT. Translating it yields CASSQATENTEAFF.

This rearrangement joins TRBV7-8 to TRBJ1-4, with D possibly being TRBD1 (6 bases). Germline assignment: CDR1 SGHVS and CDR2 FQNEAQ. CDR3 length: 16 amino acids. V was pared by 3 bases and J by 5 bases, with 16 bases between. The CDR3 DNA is TGTGCCAGCAGCTTGCTTCCAGGGGCGGGGAATGAAAAACTGTTTTTT. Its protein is CASSLLPGAGNEKLFF. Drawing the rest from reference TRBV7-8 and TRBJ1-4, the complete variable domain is GAGVSQSPRYKVAKRGQDVALRCDPISGHVSLFWYQQALGQGPEFLTYFQNEAQLDKSGLPSDRFFAERPEGSVSTLKIQRTQQEDSAVYLCASSLLPGAGNEKLFFGSGTQLSVL.

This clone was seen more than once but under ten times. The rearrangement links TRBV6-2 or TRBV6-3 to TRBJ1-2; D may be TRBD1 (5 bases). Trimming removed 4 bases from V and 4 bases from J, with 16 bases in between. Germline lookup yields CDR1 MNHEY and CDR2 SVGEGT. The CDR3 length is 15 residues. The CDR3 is CASSSRAGLIYGYTF. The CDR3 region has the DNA TGTGCCAGCAGTTCCCGGGCGGGACTCATCTATGGCTACACCTTC.

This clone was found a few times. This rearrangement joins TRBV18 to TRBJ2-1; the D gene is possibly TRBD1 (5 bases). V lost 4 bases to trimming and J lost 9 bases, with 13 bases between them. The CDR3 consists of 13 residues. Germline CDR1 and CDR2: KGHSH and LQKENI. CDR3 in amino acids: CASSRGLQAEQFF. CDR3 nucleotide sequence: TGTGCCAGCTCACGGGGCTTACAGGCTGAGCAGTTCTTC. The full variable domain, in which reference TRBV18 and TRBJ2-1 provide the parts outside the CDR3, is NAGVMQNPRHLVRRRGQEARLRCSPMKGHSHVYWYRQLPEEGLKFMVYLQKENIIDESGMPKERFSAEFPKEGPSILRIQQVVRGDSAAYFCASSRGLQAEQFFGPGTRLTVL.

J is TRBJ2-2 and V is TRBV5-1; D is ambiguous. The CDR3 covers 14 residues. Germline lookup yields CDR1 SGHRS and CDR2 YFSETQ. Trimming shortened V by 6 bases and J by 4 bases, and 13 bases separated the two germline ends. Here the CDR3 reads CASKTTVGTGELFF. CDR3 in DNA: TGCGCCAGCAAAACCACGGTGGGCACCGGGGAGCTGTTTTTT.

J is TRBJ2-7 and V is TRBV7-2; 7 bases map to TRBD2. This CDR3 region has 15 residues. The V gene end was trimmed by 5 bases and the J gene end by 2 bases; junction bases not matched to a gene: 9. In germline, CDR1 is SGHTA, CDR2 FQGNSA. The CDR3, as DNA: TGTGCCAGCAGCCGGGGGGTCGGGGGTCCCTACGAGCAGTACGTC. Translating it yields CASSRGVGGPYEQYV.

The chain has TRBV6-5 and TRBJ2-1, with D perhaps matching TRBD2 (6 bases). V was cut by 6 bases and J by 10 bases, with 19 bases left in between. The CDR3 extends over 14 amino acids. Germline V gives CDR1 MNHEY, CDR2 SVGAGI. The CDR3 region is CASSSAGGDREQFF. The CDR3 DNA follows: TGTGCCAGCAGCTCCGCGGGCGGGGATCGAGAGCAGTTCTTC.

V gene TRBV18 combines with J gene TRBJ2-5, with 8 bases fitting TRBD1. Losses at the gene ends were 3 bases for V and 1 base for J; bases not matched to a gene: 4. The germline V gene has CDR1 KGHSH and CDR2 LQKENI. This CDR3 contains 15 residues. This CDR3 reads CASSPGTGIQETQYF. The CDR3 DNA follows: TGTGCCAGCTCACCTGGGACAGGCATCCAAGAGACCCAGTACTTC.

CDR3 sequence: CASSPLMAPGANVLTF. DNA of the CDR3: TGTGCCAGCAGCCCCCTGATGGCTCCTGGGGCCAACGTCCTGACTTTC. The chain carries TRBV11-2 and TRBJ2-6, with D unclear. Per the germline V gene, CDR1 is SGHAT and CDR2 is FQNNGV. This CDR3 comprises 16 residues. The V end lost 5 bases, the J end lost 2 bases, and 13 bases lay between the germline ends. The full variable domain, its missing parts supplied by reference TRBV11-2 and TRBJ2-6, is EAGVAQSPRYKIIEKRQSVAFWCNPISGHATLYWYQQILGQGPKLLIQFQNNGVVDDSQLPKDRFSAERLKGVDSTLKIQPAKLEDSAVYLCASSPLMAPGANVLTFGAGSRLTVL.

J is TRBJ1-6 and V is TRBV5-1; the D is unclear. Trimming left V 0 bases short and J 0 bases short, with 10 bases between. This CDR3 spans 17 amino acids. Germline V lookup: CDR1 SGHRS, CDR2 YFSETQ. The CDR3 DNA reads TGCGCCAGCAGCTTGGATAGGAGGAGCTCCTATAATTCACCCCTCCACTTT. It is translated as CASSLDRRSSYNSPLHF.